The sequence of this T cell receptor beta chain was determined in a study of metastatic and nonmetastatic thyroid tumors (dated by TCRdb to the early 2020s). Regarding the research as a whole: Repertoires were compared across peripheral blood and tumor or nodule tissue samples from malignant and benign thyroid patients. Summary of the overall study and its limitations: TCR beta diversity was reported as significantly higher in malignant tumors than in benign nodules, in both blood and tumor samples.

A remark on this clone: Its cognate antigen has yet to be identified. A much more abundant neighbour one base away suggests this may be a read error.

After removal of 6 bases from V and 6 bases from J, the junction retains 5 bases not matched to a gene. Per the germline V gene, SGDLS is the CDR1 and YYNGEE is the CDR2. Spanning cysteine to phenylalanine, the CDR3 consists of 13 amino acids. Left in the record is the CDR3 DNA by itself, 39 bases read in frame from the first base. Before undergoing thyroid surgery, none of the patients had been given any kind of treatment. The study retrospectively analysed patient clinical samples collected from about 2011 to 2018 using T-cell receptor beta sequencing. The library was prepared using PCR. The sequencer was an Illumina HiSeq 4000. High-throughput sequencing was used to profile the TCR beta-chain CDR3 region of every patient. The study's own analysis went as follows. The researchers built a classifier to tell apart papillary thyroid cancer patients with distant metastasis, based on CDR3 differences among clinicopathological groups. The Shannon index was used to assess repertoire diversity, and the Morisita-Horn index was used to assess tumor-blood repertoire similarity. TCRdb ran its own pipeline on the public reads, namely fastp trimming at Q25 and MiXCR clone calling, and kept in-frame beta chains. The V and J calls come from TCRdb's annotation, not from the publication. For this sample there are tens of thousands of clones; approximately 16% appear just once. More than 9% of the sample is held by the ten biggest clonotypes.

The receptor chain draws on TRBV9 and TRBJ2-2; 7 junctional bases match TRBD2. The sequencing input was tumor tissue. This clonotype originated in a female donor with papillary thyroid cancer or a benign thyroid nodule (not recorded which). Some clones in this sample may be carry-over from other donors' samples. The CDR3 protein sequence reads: CASTLATAGELFF. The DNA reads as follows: TGTGCCAGCACACTAGCGACCGCCGGGGAGCTGTTTTTT.